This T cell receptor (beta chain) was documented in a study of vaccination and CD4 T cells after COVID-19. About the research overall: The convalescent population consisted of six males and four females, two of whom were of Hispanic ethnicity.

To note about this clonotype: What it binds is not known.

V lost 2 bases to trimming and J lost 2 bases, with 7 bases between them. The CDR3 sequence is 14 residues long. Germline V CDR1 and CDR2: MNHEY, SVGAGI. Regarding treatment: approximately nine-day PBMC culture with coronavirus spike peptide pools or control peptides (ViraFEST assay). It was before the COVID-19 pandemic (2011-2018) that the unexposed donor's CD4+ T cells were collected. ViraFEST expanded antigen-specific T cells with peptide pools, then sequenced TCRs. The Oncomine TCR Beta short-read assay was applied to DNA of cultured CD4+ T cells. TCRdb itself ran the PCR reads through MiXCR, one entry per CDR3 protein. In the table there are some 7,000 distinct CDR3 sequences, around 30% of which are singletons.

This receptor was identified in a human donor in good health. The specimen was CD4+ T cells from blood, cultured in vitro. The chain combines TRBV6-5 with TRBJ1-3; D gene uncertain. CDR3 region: CASSYGYPGNTIYF. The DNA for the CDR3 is TGTGCCAGCAGTTACGGGTATCCTGGAAACACCATATATTTT.